This TCR beta chain was sequenced for a study of T cell repertoires in cytomegalovirus infection. This clonotype has at least ten counts. What it binds is unknown. Findings of the study overall: HLA-C-restricted CMV clonotypes gave the most frequent clonotype in two of eight donors.

TCRdb re-called the reads through MiXCR, storing one row per CDR3 protein. The sample carries 490,000 or so distinct CDR3 sequences, 11% recorded once. The CDR3 covers 14 residues. J gave up 3 bases and V 7 bases, and 6 bases lay outside the gene matches. Germline CDR1 and CDR2: ENHRY and SYGVKD. This sequence originates from a human donor in good health (CMV status not recorded). Some clones in this sample may be carry-over from other donors' samples. Sample: PBMCs. This chain connects TRBV10-3 to TRBJ2-3; 8 bases are shared with TRBD1. The CDR3 protein is CAIKEDRDTDTQYF. The CDR3 nucleotides are TGTGCCATCAAAGAGGACAGGGATACAGATACGCAGTATTTT.